The 13 T cell receptor beta chains below were found in one sample sequenced in a study of cytomegalovirus exposure and HLA in healthy donors. Primers for the PCR totalled 60 Vbeta and 13 Jbeta. Repertoires were generated with immunoSEQ multiplex PCR, while TCRdb's copy carries only in-frame clones and drops some. This repertoire shows fewer than 200,000 clones, roughly 77% found once; its top ten account for more than 3%. The specimen was PBMCs. The receptors stem from a young man in good health and CMV-seropositive.

This chain connects TRBV11-2 to TRBJ2-3, with a tentative D call TRBD2 (7 bases). This CDR3 spans 15 amino acids. Trimming took 3 bases from V and 5 from J, leaving 15 bases between them. Germline loops: CDR1 SGHAT, CDR2 FQNNGV. The CDR3: CASSLGRGGLDTQYF. As DNA, the CDR3 is TGTGCCAGCAGCTTGGGGAGGGGGGGGTTAGATACGCAGTATTTT. Full variable domain (missing parts from reference TRBV11-2 and TRBJ2-3): EAGVAQSPRYKIIEKRQSVAFWCNPISGHATLYWYQQILGQGPKLLIQFQNNGVVDDSQLPKDRFSAERLKGVDSTLKIQPAKLEDSAVYLCASSLGRGGLDTQYFGPGTRLTVL.

This clone appeared a single time. CDR3 DNA sequence: TGTGCCAGCAGCCTATGGACAGGGATAAATTTGGGGGACACTGAAGCTTTCTTT. Encoded protein: CASSLWTGINLGDTEAFF. The chain links TRBV5-6 to TRBJ1-1; 8 nucleotides match TRBD1. J lost 3 bases, V lost 4 bases, and 17 bases had no gene match. The CDR3 is 18 amino acids. The germline gives CDR1 SGHDT, CDR2 YYEEEE.

This clone has more than one count but fewer than ten. This chain links TRBV7-2 with TRBJ2-3; maybe TRBD2 (6 bases). V was pared by 6 bases and J by 5 bases, with 15 bases between. This CDR3 spans 14 amino acids. CDR1 and CDR2 (germline): SGHTA, FQGNSA. CDR3 in DNA: TGTGCCAGCAGTTCCCGACTAGGAGTAGATACGCAGTATTTT. Translation: CASSSRLGVDTQYF.

V and J are TRBV9 and TRBJ2-2; TRBD2 matches at 12 bases. The V gene's germline CDR1 is SGDLS and CDR2 YYNGEE. This CDR3 region has 16 residues. The V segment lost 1 base and the J segment 5 bases; nucleotides outside the gene matches: 3. CDR3 sequence reads: CASSVRTSGVTGELFF. CDR3 coding DNA: TGTGCCAGCAGCGTAAGGACTAGCGGGGTAACCGGGGAGCTGTTTTTT.

The J gene is TRBJ1-4, the V gene TRBV30; 7 positions agree with TRBD1. From germline, CDR1 is GTSNPN and CDR2 SVGIG (reference sequence). The CDR3 spans 16 residues. CDR3 in amino acids: CPLGSRQGETNEKLFF. The CDR3 DNA follows: TGTCCGCTAGGCTCTCGACAGGGAGAGACTAATGAAAAACTGTTTTTT.

The rearrangement joins TRBV9 to TRBJ2-6; 7 nucleotides line up with TRBD2. The germline V gene encodes CDR1 SGDLS and CDR2 YYNGEE. CDR3 length: 17 amino acids. V shed 1 base and J 4 bases; nucleotides not matched to a gene: 8. The CDR3 DNA reads as TGTGCCAGCAGCGTACTGGGGGGGGGACCGGGGGCCAACGTCCTGACTTTC. The encoded protein is CASSVLGGGPGANVLTF. The whole variable domain, remainder taken from reference TRBV9 and TRBJ2-6, is DSGVTQTPKHLITATGQRVTLRCSPRSGDLSVYWYQQSLDQGLQFLIQYYNGEERAKGNILERFSAQQFPDLHSELNLSSLELGDSALYFCASSVLGGGPGANVLTFGAGSRLTVL.

The rearrangement links TRBV10-1 to TRBJ2-7, with 7 positions matching TRBD1. Trimming removed 6 bases from V and 2 bases from J; junction bases left unmatched: 4. CDR3 length: 13 amino acids. The germline V gene has CDR1 WNHNN and CDR2 SYGVQD (reference sequence). CDR3 sequence: CASSRDRAYEQYF. For the CDR3, the DNA is TGCGCCAGCAGCCGGGACAGAGCCTACGAGCAGTACTTC.

This clone was counted between two and nine times. The genes are TRBV4-1 and TRBJ1-5; perhaps TRBD1 as D (6 bases). Trimming stripped 8 bases from V and 6 bases from J, with 14 bases between. Germline assignment: CDR1 MGHRA and CDR2 YSYEKL. The CDR3 sequence is 13 residues long. CDR3 amino acids: CASGPRGFQPQHF. DNA for the CDR3: TGCGCCAGCGGGCCCAGGGGATTTCAGCCCCAGCATTTT.

The chain carries TRBV27 and TRBJ1-5; no definite D call. With 5 bases removed from V and 6 bases from J, the gap between germline ends came to 20 bases. CDR1 is MNHEY, CDR2 SMNVEV, per germline (reference sequence). The CDR3 covers 16 residues. The CDR3 spells CASSAMPPKSPQPQHF. The CDR3 nucleotides read TGTGCCAGCAGTGCAATGCCCCCAAAAAGCCCTCAGCCCCAGCATTTT.

The genes are TRBV19 and TRBJ2-1; D gene ambiguous. This CDR3 is 15 amino acids long. The V gene's germline CDR1 is LNHDA and CDR2 SQIVND (reference sequence). V was shortened by 4 bases and J by 2 bases, with 12 bases between the two germline ends. CDR3 protein: CASSKDQRAYNEQFF. Here the CDR3 DNA reads TGTGCCAGTAGTAAAGACCAAAGAGCCTACAATGAGCAGTTCTTC.

The gene calls are TRBV29-1 and TRBJ2-7; 7 bases fit TRBD2. The CDR3 spans 11 residues. V lost 5 bases and J lost 9; bases outside the gene matches: 7. Germline-derived CDR1 and CDR2 are SQVTM and ANQGSEA. The CDR3 DNA reads TGCAGCGTTAGCGGGACTACCGTGCAGTACTTC. This codes for CSVSGTTVQYF.

The CDR3 loop reads CASSLRGLETQYF. The CDR3 DNA reads TGTGCCAGCAGTTTGCGGGGGCTAGAGACCCAGTACTTC. This sequence joins TRBV27 and TRBJ2-5; possible D gene TRBD2, 7 bases. The ends were cut back, 3 bases at V and 4 bases at J, with 9 bases in the middle. Germline CDR1 MNHEY, CDR2 SMNVEV (reference sequence). This CDR3 is 13 amino acids long.

The chain links TRBV4-1 to TRBJ1-1; tentative D call: TRBD1 (5 bases). The CDR3 sequence is 14 residues long. Trimming took 6 bases from V and 1 from J, leaving 12 bases between them. CDR1 MGHRA and CDR2 YSYEKL come from the germline V gene. The CDR3 loop reads CASRGGTKNTEAFF. DNA of the CDR3: TGCGCCAGCAGGGGAGGGACCAAGAACACTGAAGCTTTCTTT.